The rows below give T cell receptor beta chains drawn from one sample of a study of regulatory T cells in long-lasting Graves disease. TCRdb reprocessed the multiplex PCR reads via MiXCR and lists one record per CDR3 protein. The sample has about 310,000 distinct CDR3 sequences; around 23% are singletons. Sequencing was performed on peripheral blood mononuclear cells (PBMCs), taken when the disease was refractory, from a patient treated with antithyroid drugs. Source of these receptors: a female donor with Graves disease. Each CDR3 is given with its conserved first and last residue. A D gene is named only where the DNA matches it firmly. Rows give clone size only sometimes, using once, few, many, or a class for an expanded clone.

V	size	J	D	DNA	CDR3
TRBV7-9	few	TRBJ2-4	NA	TGTGCCAGCAGCTACGAAGGTCTCATTCAGTACTTC	CASSYEGLIQYF
TRBV30	many	TRBJ1-2	NA	TGTGCCTGGAGTGGGCGGTTCCTAACTAACTATGGCTACACCTTC	CAWSGRFLTNYGYTF
TRBV4-1	few	TRBJ2-5	TRBD2	TGCGCCAGCAGCCAAATTAGCGGGAAGGAGACCCAGTACTTC	CASSQISGKETQYF
TRBV20-1	once	TRBJ2-7	NA	TGCAGTGCTAGAAATTCAGAACTCCGGTACGAGCAGTACTTC	CSARNSELRYEQYF
TRBV5-1	NA	TRBJ2-7	TRBD2	TGCGCCAGCAGCTTGATTCTAGCGGGAAACTCCTACGAGCAGTACTTC	CASSLILAGNSYEQYF
TRBV3-1	many	TRBJ1-2	NA	TGTGCCAGCAGCCCGACCCACACCGGGGGCGATGGCTACACCTTC	CASSPTHTGGDGYTF
TRBV7-2	few	TRBJ2-7	NA	TGTGCCAGCAGCTTAGAGTTCTGGGGGGAGCAGTACTTC	CASSLEFWGEQYF
TRBV11-2	many	TRBJ2-7	NA	TGTGCCAGCAGTGCTACAGGGTACGAGCAGTACTTC	CASSATGYEQYF
TRBV11-2	few	TRBJ1-1	NA	TGTGCCAGCAGCTTTCCAGGCAGTTGGGCTTTCTTT	CASSFPGSWAFF
TRBV28	many	TRBJ2-7	TRBD1	TGTGCCAGCAGTTTACAGGGGGAACAATACGAGCAGTACTTC	CASSLQGEQYEQYF
TRBV5-6	NA	TRBJ2-1	TRBD2	TGTGCCAGCAGCCCTAGCGGAAATGAGCAGTTCTTC	CASSPSGNEQFF
TRBV28	many	TRBJ2-5	NA	TGTGCCAGCAGTTCTGGGATGGGCAGGGAGTGGGAGACCCAGTACTTC	CASSSGMGREWETQYF
TRBV7-9	NA	TRBJ2-2	NA	TGTGCCAGCAGCCCCGACGGGAGCGGGGAGCTGTTTTTT	CASSPDGSGELFF
TRBV12-3/TRBV12-4	few	TRBJ1-2	NA	TGTGCCAGCAGTTTCGGTCCCGTCAGCTATGGCTACACCTTC	CASSFGPVSYGYTF
TRBV20-1	few	TRBJ1-1	NA	TGCAGTGCTAGGCTGCGGGGGAAGTCCCATGGGATGAACACTGAAGCTTTCTTT	CSARLRGKSHGMNTEAFF
TRBV20-1	NA	TRBJ1-2	TRBD1	TGCAGTGCTAGTCAGGGGGCTTGGGGCTACACCTTC	CSASQGAWGYTF
TRBV30	few	TRBJ1-5	TRBD1	TGTGCCTGGAGGAACAGGGGTACCCAGCCCCAGCATTTT	CAWRNRGTQPQHF
TRBV7-2	many	TRBJ2-7	TRBD2	TGTGCCAGCAGCTTAGGGGGACTAGCGTTGGACGAGCAGTACTTC	CASSLGGLALDEQYF
TRBV10-3	few	TRBJ2-2	TRBD1	TGTGCCATCAGTGAAGGTTCCGGGACAGGGGGGACCGGGGAGCTGTTTTTT	CAISEGSGTGGTGELFF
TRBV27	NA	TRBJ1-2	NA	TGTGCCAGCAGTCCCCAGCCCACAAAAAACTATGGCTACACCTTC	CASSPQPTKNYGYTF
TRBV7-2	NA	TRBJ2-7	NA	TGTGCCAGCAGCTTAGAGGGCCAGGGGCGTTACGAGCGGTACTTC	CASSLEGQGRYERYF
TRBV19	many	TRBJ1-5	NA	TGTGCCTCGAGCCTTAGGCATCAGCCCCAGCATTTT	CASSLRHQPQHF
TRBV27	once	TRBJ2-1	TRBD2	TGTGCCAGCAGCGGGACTAGCGGGCACAATGAGCAGTTCTTC	CASSGTSGHNEQFF
TRBV10-3	NA	TRBJ2-1	NA	TGTGCCATCAGTGAGTTAGGGGTCAATGAGCAGTTCTTC	CAISELGVNEQFF
TRBV27	many	TRBJ1-1	NA	TGTGCCACCTACAGGATACCGAACACTGAAGCTTTCTTT	CATYRIPNTEAFF
TRBV7-8	many	TRBJ2-5	NA	TGTGCCAGCAGCTTTTCGCGGCTCCAAGAGACCCAGTACTTC	CASSFSRLQETQYF
TRBV9	NA	TRBJ2-7	NA	TGTGCCGGGCTTTTTGGGGTTTTCTACGAGCAGTACTTC	CAGLFGVFYEQYF
TRBV20-1	NA	TRBJ2-2	NA	TGCAGTGCTCCTAGTGGACTCGGGGAGCTGTTTTTT	CSAPSGLGELFF
TRBV19	NA	TRBJ2-5	TRBD1	TGTGCCAGTAGTCCTTGGGACAGCCCGCAAGAGACCCAGTACTTC	CASSPWDSPQETQYF
TRBV6-1	NA	TRBJ2-7	NA	TGTGTCAGCAGGGACACCACCTACGAGCAGTACTTC	CVSRDTTYEQYF
TRBV4-3	NA	TRBJ1-1	NA	TGCGCCAGCAGCCAAGATCCAGGTATGAACACTGAAGCTTTCTTT	CASSQDPGMNTEAFF
TRBV12-3/TRBV12-4	NA	TRBJ2-1	TRBD2	TGTGCCAGCACCCCCACTAGCGGCGACTCCTACAATGAGCAGTTCTTC	CASTPTSGDSYNEQFF
TRBV19	NA	TRBJ1-2	NA	TGTGCCAGTAGTATCAGGGAGGCCTACACCTTC	CASSIREAYTF
TRBV10-3	NA	TRBJ2-7	TRBD2	TGTGCCAGCAGACGGACTAGCGGGGCCGCCTACGAGCAGTACTTC	CASRRTSGAAYEQYF
TRBV15	NA	TRBJ1-1	NA	TGTGCCACCAGCAGAGATTGGGGGACTGAAGCTTTCTTT	CATSRDWGTEAFF
TRBV13	many	TRBJ2-7	TRBD1	TGTGCCAGCAGCTCCGGGACAGGGCTCGAGCAGTACTTC	CASSSGTGLEQYF
TRBV28	many	TRBJ1-6	NA	TGTGCCAGCAGTTTATCGGGGTTAGGTTCACCCCTCCACTTT	CASSLSGLGSPLHF
TRBV7-2	once	TRBJ1-6	NA	TGTGCCAGCAGCTTAGGTACCCAGATTAATTCACCCCTCCACTTT	CASSLGTQINSPLHF
TRBV6-2/TRBV6-3	few	TRBJ1-5	NA	TGTGCCAGCAGTTTCGAACAACAGGGAACCGGCAATCAGCCCCAGCATTTT	CASSFEQQGTGNQPQHF
TRBV13	NA	TRBJ2-7	NA	TGTGCCAGCAGCTTAGGAGGACACATCTACGAGCAGTACTTC	CASSLGGHIYEQYF
TRBV12-5	many	TRBJ2-7	NA	TGTGCTAGTGGTTCTTCGTTCTACGAGCAGTACTTC	CASGSSFYEQYF
TRBV6-2/TRBV6-3	many	TRBJ1-1	NA	TGTGCCACTTACAAGAACACTGAAGCTTTCTTT	CATYKNTEAFF
TRBV5-4	NA	TRBJ1-6	NA	TGTGCCAGCACCAGACTGGAGGGATCCTATAATTCACCCCTCCACTTT	CASTRLEGSYNSPLHF
TRBV7-9	many	TRBJ1-2	TRBD1	TGTGCCAGCAGCGGACCGACAGGGTTAGTCGGCTACACCTTC	CASSGPTGLVGYTF
TRBV28	many	TRBJ1-1	NA	TGTGCCAGCAGTTTTCTCCCCCTGGGCATGAACACTGAAGCTTTCTTT	CASSFLPLGMNTEAFF
TRBV20-1	many	TRBJ1-6	NA	TGCAGTGCTAGACAGGGTGGAGAGGGGAGTTCACCCCTCCACTTT	CSARQGGEGSSPLHF
TRBV28	many	TRBJ1-5	NA	TGTGCCAGCAGTAGACGCAGGGGAAAGGGCAATCAGCCCCAGCATTTT	CASSRRRGKGNQPQHF
TRBV28	many	TRBJ1-1	TRBD1	TGTGCCAGCAGTGCAACAGGGGTTTCTAGCACTGAAGCTTTCTTT	CASSATGVSSTEAFF
TRBV7-9	many	TRBJ1-1	TRBD1	TGTGCCAGCAGCCCTGGGACAGGGTCCACTGAAGCTTTCTTT	CASSPGTGSTEAFF
TRBV7-2	many	TRBJ2-7	TRBD2	TGTGCCAGCAGACTAGCGGGAAACAACGAGCAGTACTTC	CASRLAGNNEQYF
TRBV4-2	NA	TRBJ2-5	NA	TGTGCCAGCAGCCAAGTGGGTAGCCAAGAGACCCAGTACTTC	CASSQVGSQETQYF
TRBV28	many	TRBJ1-6	NA	TGTGCCAGCAGTTTCGGGGGCTCACCCCTCCACTTT	CASSFGGSPLHF
TRBV27	few	TRBJ1-5	NA	TGTGCCAGCAGTCCCGGGACGGATTATAGCAATCAGCCCCAGCATTTT	CASSPGTDYSNQPQHF
TRBV3-1	NA	TRBJ1-6	NA	TGTGCCAGCAGCCATGAGGGGCTGAATTCACCCCTCCACTTT	CASSHEGLNSPLHF
TRBV7-8	many	TRBJ2-1	TRBD2	TGTGCCAGCAGCTTAGTTGTACCTAGCGGGGGCAATGAGCAGTTCTTC	CASSLVVPSGGNEQFF
TRBV27	many	TRBJ2-2	NA	TGTGCCAGCACCGACACCGGGGAGCTGTTTTTT	CASTDTGELFF
TRBV20-1	NA	TRBJ1-1	NA	TGCAGTGCTAGAGATCAGGGGAGATGGACTGAAGCTTTCTTT	CSARDQGRWTEAFF